The source of this T cell receptor beta chain is a study of T cell clonality in common variable immunodeficiency. Study-level findings and limits: Authors noted CVID clonality's cause needs subpopulation repertoire sequencing. Links between repertoire features and CVID complications were heterogeneity-limited.

This clone was detected many times. Its antigen is unidentified. A read error may account for a junction end that differs from germline. The read finishes 3 residues shy of the CDR3 end, and the germline J gene is used to complete it. The CDR3 runs to 15 residues. CDR1 LGHNA and CDR2 YNFKEQ come from the germline V gene. Produced via immunoSEQ multiplex PCR; TCRdb's table is partial and in-frame only. The sample includes more than 30,000 clones, none of them occurring once. Sequences were obtained from peripheral blood mononuclear cells. The chain recombines TRBV4-2 with TRBJ1-2; a weak D match, TRBD1 (5 bases). The origin of this receptor is a person between 18 and 69 years old in good health. Partial CDR3 DNA: TGCGCCAGCAGCCAAGTGTCGGGGGTTGACTATGGC. Its protein product is CASSQVSGVDYG. The whole CDR3 region reads CASSQVSGVDYGYTF.